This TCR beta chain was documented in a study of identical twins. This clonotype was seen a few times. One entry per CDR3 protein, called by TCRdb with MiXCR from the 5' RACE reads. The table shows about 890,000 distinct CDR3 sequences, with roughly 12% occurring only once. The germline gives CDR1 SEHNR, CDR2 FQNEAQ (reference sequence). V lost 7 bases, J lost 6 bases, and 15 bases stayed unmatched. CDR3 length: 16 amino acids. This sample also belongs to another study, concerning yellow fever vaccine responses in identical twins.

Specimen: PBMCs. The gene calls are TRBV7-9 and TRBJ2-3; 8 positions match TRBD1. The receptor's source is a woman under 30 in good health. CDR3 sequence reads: CASTNGAGGPSDTQYF. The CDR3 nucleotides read TGTGCCAGCACCAACGGGGCAGGGGGCCCTTCGGATACGCAGTATTTT. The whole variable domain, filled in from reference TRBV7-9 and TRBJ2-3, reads DTGVSQNPRHKITKRGQNVTFRCDPISEHNRLYWYRQTLGQGPEFLTYFQNEAQLEKSRLLSDRFSAERPKGSFSTLEIQRTEQGDSAMYLCASTNGAGGPSDTQYFGPGTRLTVL.